This T cell receptor beta chain emerged from a study of blood T cell repertoires in COVID-19. For the study at large: Samples came from the United States, Italy and Spain, spanning acute and convalescent COVID-19.

V lost 4 bases and J lost 10, with 11 bases in between. This CDR3 is built from 12 residues. Germline V gene lookup returns CDR1 SGHVS and CDR2 FQNEAQ. Profiling relied on immunoSEQ multiplex PCR, and the TCRdb table lists in-frame clones only, not all of them. The top ten clones hold 0.95% to 1% of a sample with about 250,000 clones, 88% of them seen once. This clonotype was obtained from a woman between 40 and 55 years old who had recovered from COVID-19. The sequencing sample was made of peripheral blood. The rearrangement joins TRBV7-8 to TRBJ2-1, with D possibly TRBD2 on 6 matching bases. The CDR3 region has the DNA TGTGCCAGCAGCTACGGGGCGGGAGAGCAGTTCTTC. It translates to CASSYGAGEQFF. Full variable domain (outside the CDR3, taken from reference TRBV7-8 and TRBJ2-1): GAGVSQSPRYKVAKRGQDVALRCDPISGHVSLFWYQQALGQGPEFLTYFQNEAQLDKSGLPSDRFFAERPEGSVSTLKIQRTQQEDSAVYLCASSYGAGEQFFGPGTRLTVL.